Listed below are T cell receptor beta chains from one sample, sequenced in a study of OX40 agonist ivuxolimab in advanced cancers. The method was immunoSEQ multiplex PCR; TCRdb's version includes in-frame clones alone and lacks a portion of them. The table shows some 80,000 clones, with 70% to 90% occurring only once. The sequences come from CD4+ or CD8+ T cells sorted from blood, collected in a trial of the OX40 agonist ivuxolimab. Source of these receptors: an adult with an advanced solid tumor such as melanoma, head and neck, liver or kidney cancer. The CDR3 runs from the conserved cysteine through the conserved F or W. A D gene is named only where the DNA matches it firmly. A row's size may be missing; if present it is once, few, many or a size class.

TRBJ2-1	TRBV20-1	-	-	TGCAGTGCCGTGTTCAATGAGCAGTTCTTC	CSAVFNEQFF
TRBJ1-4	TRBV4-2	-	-	TGTGCCAGCAGCGTGGGGTATGAAAAACTGTTTTTT	CASSVGYEKLFF
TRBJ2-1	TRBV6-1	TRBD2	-	TGTGCCAGCGACCTAACTAGCGGGGTAGACAATGAGCAGTTCTTC	CASDLTSGVDNEQFF
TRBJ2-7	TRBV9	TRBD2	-	TGTGCCAGCAGCGTAGGGGGACTAGCGTTGGACGAGCAGTACTTC	CASSVGGLALDEQYF
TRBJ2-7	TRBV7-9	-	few	TGTGCCAGCAGCTTTCTCGGCATCTACGAGCAGTACTTC	CASSFLGIYEQYF
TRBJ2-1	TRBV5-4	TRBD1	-	TGTGCCAGCAGCGGGACAGGGTACAATGAGCAGTTCTTC	CASSGTGYNEQFF
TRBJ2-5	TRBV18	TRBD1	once	TGTGCCAGCTCACCTCGGACAGGGGAAGAGACCCAGTACTTC	CASSPRTGEETQYF
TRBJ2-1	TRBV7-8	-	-	TGTGCCAGCAGCGCAGACAGGAGCATGTACAATGAGCAGTTCTTC	CASSADRSMYNEQFF
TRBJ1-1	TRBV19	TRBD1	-	TGTGCCACCGAACCCGGGACAGCGAACACTGAAGCTTTCTTT	CATEPGTANTEAFF
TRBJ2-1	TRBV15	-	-	TGTGCCACCAGCAGAGGGGGCAGCCTGTCCTACAATGAGCAGTTCTTC	CATSRGGSLSYNEQFF
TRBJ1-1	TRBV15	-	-	TGTGCCACCAGCGAAGGACGGGGGTGGGACACTGAAGCTTTCTTT	CATSEGRGWDTEAFF
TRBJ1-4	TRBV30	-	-	TGTGCCTGGGCCAGGGGTGGTAATGAAAAACTGTTTTTT	CAWARGGNEKLFF
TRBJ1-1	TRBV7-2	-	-	TGTGCCAGCAGCCTCACAAGGCCTGAAGCTTTCTTT	CASSLTRPEAFF
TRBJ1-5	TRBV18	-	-	TGTGCCAGCTCACCCTCGACGGAATATCAGCCCCAGCATTTT	CASSPSTEYQPQHF
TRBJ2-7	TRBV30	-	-	TGTGCCTGGAGTGACACGTACTACGAGCAGTACTTC	CAWSDTYYEQYF
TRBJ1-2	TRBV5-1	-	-	TGCGCCAGCAGCTTGGGCCAGTATGGCTACACCTTC	CASSLGQYGYTF
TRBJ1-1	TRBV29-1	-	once	TGCAGCGTTGGTAAGAACACTGAAGCTTTCTTT	CSVGKNTEAFF
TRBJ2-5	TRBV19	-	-	TGTGCCAGTAGCTGGCGGGAGACCCAGTACTTC	CASSWRETQYF
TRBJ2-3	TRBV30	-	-	TGTGCCTGGGGGGGAGATACGCAGTATTTT	CAWGGDTQYF
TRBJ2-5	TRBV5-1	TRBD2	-	TGCGCCAGCAGCCCGGGACTAGCGGGCGAGACCCAGTACTTC	CASSPGLAGETQYF
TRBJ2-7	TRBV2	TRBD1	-	TGTGCCAGCGGCCGGGACAGTATAACTTACGAGCAGTACTTC	CASGRDSITYEQYF
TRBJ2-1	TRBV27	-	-	TGTGCCAGTCTAAACTACCCCTCCTACAATGAGCAGTTCTTC	CASLNYPSYNEQFF